These 17 T cell receptor beta chains originate from one sample sequenced in a study of response to subunit inactivated influenza vaccine. TCRdb re-derived calls from the RT-PCR reads in MiXCR, one entry per CDR3 protein. This sample carries more than 450,000 distinct CDR3 sequences, 11% of them seen once, and the ten largest clones take approximately 10%. The same specimen was also included in a second study, on T cells expressing NK-cell markers. That source adds: 5'RACE template switching with UMIs generated TCR beta cDNA.

The specimen was PBMCs from blood, collected on the day of vaccination. These receptors were obtained from a man aged 50-59 years who received an inactivated influenza vaccine.

This sequence joins TRBV20-1 and TRBJ2-7; 7 bases are shared with TRBD1. From germline, CDR1 is DFQATT and CDR2 SNEGSKA (reference sequence). This CDR3 comprises 13 residues. The V gene end was trimmed by 5 bases and the J gene end by 3 bases; junction bases not matched to a gene: 7. The CDR3 nucleotides are TGCAGTGCTCTACAGGGGCATAGCTACGAGCAGTACTTC. It translates to CSALQGHSYEQYF.

The V gene is TRBV5-4, the J gene TRBJ2-3; 11 bases fit TRBD2. The CDR3 runs to 15 residues. Germline CDR1 SGHNT, CDR2 YYREEE (reference sequence). The ends lost 4 bases at V and 7 bases at J; junction bases unmatched: 8. The CDR3 spells CASSKTSGSGNTQYF. The CDR3 DNA sequence: TGTGCCAGCAGCAAAACTAGCGGGAGTGGGAATACGCAGTATTTT.

The chain has TRBV3-1 and TRBJ2-2, with 7 nucleotides matching TRBD1. V trimming: 4 bases; J trimming: 1 base; junction bases outside the gene matches: 6. Germline V lookup: CDR1 LGHDT, CDR2 YNNKEL (reference sequence). This CDR3 contains 16 residues. CDR3 nucleotides: TGTGCCAGCAGCCCCCGAAGGACAGGGAACACCGGGGAGCTGTTTTTT. Amino acids: CASSPRRTGNTGELFF.

CDR3 residues: CASSLQGERYEQYF. The DNA of the CDR3 is TGTGCCAGCAGCTTACAGGGCGAACGGTACGAGCAGTACTTC. The V gene is TRBV7-9, the J gene TRBJ2-7; TRBD1 is a possible D gene (5 bases). Trimming removed 2 bases at V and 4 bases at J, with 12 bases between. CDR1 and CDR2 from the germline V gene are SEHNR and FQNEAQ (reference sequence). The length of the CDR3 is 14 residues.

In this sample, this clonotype turned up many times. The rearrangement links TRBV6-1 to TRBJ1-2, with D uncertain. The V gene lost 6 bases and the J gene lost 7 bases, with 15 bases spanning the gap. From germline, CDR1 is MNHNS and CDR2 SASEGT. This CDR3 is 13 amino acids long. The CDR3 spells CASRPGQALGYTF. CDR3 coding DNA: TGTGCCAGCAGACCCGGCCAAGCCCTTGGCTACACCTTC.

CDR3 coding DNA: TGTGCCTGGAGCGCGTCGGGGGCGAGTGAAGCTTTCTTT. Protein sequence: CAWSASGASEAFF. The chain joins TRBV30 to TRBJ1-1; TRBD1 might be the D (6 bases). V dropped 3 bases and J dropped 7 bases, with 15 bases sitting between them. Germline V gives CDR1 GTSNPN, CDR2 SVGIG (reference sequence). The CDR3 contains 13 residues.

This clonotype turned up a few times. An end of the junction differs from the germline gene, which may be a read error. The chain combines TRBV5-1 with TRBJ1-5; TRBD1 is a possible D gene (6 bases). The CDR3 has 17 residues. CDR1 and CDR2 from the germline V gene are SGHRS and YFSETQ. The CDR3 sequence is CASSLVGQGQGNHPQHF. The CDR3 DNA reads as TGCGCCAGCAGCTTGGTGGGGCAGGGGCAGGGCAATCACCCCCAGCATTTT. Full variable domain (missing parts from reference TRBV5-1 and TRBJ1-5): KAGVTQTPRYLIKTRGQQVTLSCSPISGHRSVSWYQQTPGQGLQFLFEYFSETQRNKGNFPGRFSGRQFSNSRSEMNVSTLELGDSALYLCASSLVGQGQGNHPQHFGDGTRLSIL.

The rearrangement joins TRBV7-2 to TRBJ1-5, with 9 bases lining up with TRBD1. The V gene's germline CDR1 is SGHTA and CDR2 FQGNSA. The CDR3 consists of 15 residues. V lost 4 bases to trimming and J lost 6 bases; unmatched junction nucleotides: 7. CDR3 loop: CASSSTGGERQPQHF. CDR3 in DNA: TGTGCCAGCAGCTCGACAGGGGGAGAGCGTCAGCCCCAGCATTTT.

The sample holds many counts of this clonotype. The gene calls are TRBV29-1 and TRBJ2-3; D is unclear. This CDR3 is 11 amino acids long. With 4 bases removed from V and 3 bases from J, the gap between germline ends came to 5 bases. Germline CDR1 SQVTM, CDR2 ANQGSEA. The CDR3 reads CSVAPTDTQYF. As DNA, the CDR3 is TGCAGCGTTGCCCCGACAGATACGCAGTATTTT.

The J gene is TRBJ2-4, the V gene TRBV7-6; D might be TRBD1 (6 bases). The V gene lost 1 base and the J gene lost 6 bases, with 7 bases spanning the gap. This CDR3 spans 13 amino acids. Germline V lookup: CDR1 SGHVS, CDR2 FNYEAQ. The CDR3 loop reads CASSLDRVNIQYF. CDR3 in DNA: TGTGCCAGCAGCTTAGACAGGGTAAACATTCAGTACTTC.

The chain combines TRBV10-1 with TRBJ2-3; 15 bases map to TRBD2. The CDR3 totals 15 residues. The germline V gene encodes CDR1 WNHNN and CDR2 SYGVQD (reference sequence). J was trimmed by 2 bases and V by 10 bases; bases with no gene match: 4. CDR3 nucleotides: TGCGCCACCGGGACTAGCGGGGGGACCACAGATACGCAGTATTTT. Encoded protein: CATGTSGGTTDTQYF.

This clonotype occurred many times. The chain links TRBV15 to TRBJ1-4; no clear D. Germline lookup yields CDR1 LNHNV and CDR2 YYDKDF (reference sequence). The CDR3 loop spans 16 amino acids. V lost 4 bases to trimming and J lost 0 bases, with 12 bases between them. The CDR3 is CATSKTQRTTNEKLFF. CDR3 coding DNA: TGTGCCACCAGCAAGACACAGCGAACAACTAATGAAAAACTGTTTTTT.

In its sample, this clonotype was seen many times. This rearrangement joins TRBV12-3 or TRBV12-4 to TRBJ2-3; D is undetermined. The V and J ends lost 4 bases and 1 base respectively, with 9 bases between them. This CDR3 has 14 amino acids. The DNA for the CDR3 is TGTGCCAGCAGTTATAGTGCTCGCACAGATACGCAGTATTTT. Residues: CASSYSARTDTQYF.

This clonotype was detected a few times. The rearrangement links TRBV7-9 to TRBJ2-3; D is unclear. Trimming left V 3 bases short and J 0 bases short, with 7 bases between. There are 14 residues in the CDR3. The germline gives CDR1 SEHNR, CDR2 FQNEAQ (reference sequence). Here the CDR3 DNA reads TGTGCCAGCAGCTTGACGACTAGCACAGATACGCAGTATTTT. Its translation is CASSLTTSTDTQYF.

The chain recombines TRBV12-3 or TRBV12-4 with TRBJ2-1; 10 bases are a match to TRBD2. The length of the CDR3 is 17 residues. V shed 6 bases, J shed 6 bases, and the junction held 14 bases outside the gene matches. The CDR3 region is CASSPTSLAGVFNEQFF. The CDR3 coding sequence is TGTGCCAGCAGCCCCACTTCTCTAGCGGGGGTATTCAATGAGCAGTTCTTC.

The rearrangement links TRBV4-3 to TRBJ1-6; D unclear. Deletions cut 6 bases from V and 7 bases from J, with 10 bases between. Per the germline V gene, CDR1 is LGHNA and CDR2 is YSLEER. This CDR3 has 13 amino acids. The CDR3 here is CASSPRLNSPLHF. CDR3 bases: TGCGCCAGCAGTCCGAGGTTAAATTCACCCCTCCACTTT.

The table lists this clonotype with a few counts. V and J are TRBV29-1 and TRBJ1-2; TRBD1 agrees at 8 bases. The junction had 7 bases not matched to a gene; V was cut back by 7 bases and J by 3 bases. The germline gives CDR1 SQVTM, CDR2 ANQGSEA. The CDR3 extends over 13 amino acids. For the CDR3, the DNA is TGCAGCGCATCGACAGGGGCGGACTATGGCTACACCTTC. Its protein is CSASTGADYGYTF.